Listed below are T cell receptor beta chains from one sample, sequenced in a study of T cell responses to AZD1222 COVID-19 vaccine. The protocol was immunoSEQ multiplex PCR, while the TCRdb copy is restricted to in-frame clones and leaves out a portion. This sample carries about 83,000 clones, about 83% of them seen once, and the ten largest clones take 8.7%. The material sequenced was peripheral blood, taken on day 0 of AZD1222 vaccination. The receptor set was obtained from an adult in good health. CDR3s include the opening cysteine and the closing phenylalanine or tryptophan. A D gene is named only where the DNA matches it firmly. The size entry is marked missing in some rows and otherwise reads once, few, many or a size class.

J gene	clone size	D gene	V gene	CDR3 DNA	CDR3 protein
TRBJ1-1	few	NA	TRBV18	TGTGCCAGCTCAGAATCCCCGGGGGGCACTGAAGCTTTCTTT	CASSESPGGTEAFF
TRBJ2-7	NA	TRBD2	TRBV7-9	TGTGCCAGCAGCGATCGACTAGCTCGCGACGAGCAGTACTTC	CASSDRLARDEQYF
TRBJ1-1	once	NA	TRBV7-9	TGTGCCAGCAGCCCCCAACGGTACTCTGAAGCTTTCTTT	CASSPQRYSEAFF
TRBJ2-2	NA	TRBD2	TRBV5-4	TGTGCCAGCAGCTCAGGACTAGCGGGGCACACCGGGGAGCTGTTTTTT	CASSSGLAGHTGELFF
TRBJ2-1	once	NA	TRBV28	TGTGCCAGCAGCCTCATGTGGAATGAGCAGTTCTTC	CASSLMWNEQFF
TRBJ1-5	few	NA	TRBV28	TGTGCCAGCAGTTTCAATCAGCCCCAGCATTTT	CASSFNQPQHF
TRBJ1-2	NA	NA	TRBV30	TGTGCCTGGAGTGTCGGCGGAATCTATGGCTACACCTTC	CAWSVGGIYGYTF
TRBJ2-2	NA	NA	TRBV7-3	TGTGCCAGCAGCACAGGGTCGGGGGAGCTGTTTTTT	CASSTGSGELFF
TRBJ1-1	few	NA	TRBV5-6	TGTGCCAGCAGGGTGAGAGGGATCCAGAAGGCTGAAGCTTTCTTT	CASRVRGIQKAEAFF
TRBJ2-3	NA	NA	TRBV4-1	TGCGCCAGCAGCCGCCTTGGGCGGAAGACCACAGATACGCAGTATTTT	CASSRLGRKTTDTQYF
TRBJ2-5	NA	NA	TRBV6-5	TGTGCCAGCAGTAGACCAGGGTTTAGGGAGACCCAGTACTTC	CASSRPGFRETQYF
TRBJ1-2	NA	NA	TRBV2	TGTGCCAGCAGTGAGGGAGTCCCTAACTATGGCTACACCTTC	CASSEGVPNYGYTF
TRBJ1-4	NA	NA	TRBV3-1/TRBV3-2	TGTGCCAGCAGCCAGGGGCCCAACTCTAATGAAAAACTGTTTTTT	CASSQGPNSNEKLFF
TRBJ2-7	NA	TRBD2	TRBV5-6	TGTGCCAGCAGCTCGGGGGGGAGTTACGAGCAGTACTTC	CASSSGGSYEQYF
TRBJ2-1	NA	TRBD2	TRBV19	TGTGCCGTCAGAATAGCGGGGGTTAATGAGCAGTTCTTC	CAVRIAGVNEQFF
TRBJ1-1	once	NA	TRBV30	TGTGCCTGGAGTGTACGATCAGGGGCCACTGAAGCTTTCTTT	CAWSVRSGATEAFF
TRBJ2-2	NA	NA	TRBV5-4	TGTGCCAGCAGCTCCGAGACCGCGCACACCGGGGAGCTGTTTTTT	CASSSETAHTGELFF
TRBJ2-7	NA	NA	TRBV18	TGTGCCAGCTCACCAAGTTTGGGGGGCCGGGGGAGCTCCTACGAGCAGTACTTC	CASSPSLGGRGSSYEQYF
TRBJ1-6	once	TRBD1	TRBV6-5	TGTGCCAGCAGTTACTCGCAGGGGGCGAATTCACCCCTCCACTTT	CASSYSQGANSPLHF
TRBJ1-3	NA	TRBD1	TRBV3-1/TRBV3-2	TGTGCCAGCAGTAAAAAAATTTTAGGGGGCACTGGAAACACCATATATTTT	CASSKKILGGTGNTIYF
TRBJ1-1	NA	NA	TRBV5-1	TGCGCCAGCAGCTGGAGCGGGGCGGGCACTGAAGCTTTCTTT	CASSWSGAGTEAFF
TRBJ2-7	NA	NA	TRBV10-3	TGTGCCATCAGTGTTACGACAGGATTCGAGCAGTACTTC	CAISVTTGFEQYF
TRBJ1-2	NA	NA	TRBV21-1	TGTGCCAGCAGCAGTCGGGCAGGTTACAACTATGGCTACACCTTC	CASSSRAGYNYGYTF
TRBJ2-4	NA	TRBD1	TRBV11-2	TGTGCCAGCAGCTTAGGGACAGGGGACGTAAACATTCAGTACTTC	CASSLGTGDVNIQYF
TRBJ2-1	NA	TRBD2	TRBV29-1	TGCAGCGTTGAAGAGACTAGCACTGAGCAGTTCTTC	CSVEETSTEQFF
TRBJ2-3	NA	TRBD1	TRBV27	TGTGCCAGCAATCCCCAGGGGGCAGATACGCAGTATTTT	CASNPQGADTQYF
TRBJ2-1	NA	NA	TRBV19	TGTGCCAGTAGTATACGAGCGGAGTCCTACAATGAGCAGTTCTTC	CASSIRAESYNEQFF
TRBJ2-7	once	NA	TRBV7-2	TGTGCCAGCAGCCAAAACAGGGTTACCTACGAGCAGTACTTC	CASSQNRVTYEQYF
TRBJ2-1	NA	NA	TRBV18	TGTGCCAGCTCACCAAATGAGGGCTGGAATGAGCAGTTCTTC	CASSPNEGWNEQFF
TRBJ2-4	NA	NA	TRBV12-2	TGTGCAAGTCGCTTAGTTGAGGGTGCGACCAAAAACATTCAGTACTTC	CASRLVEGATKNIQYF
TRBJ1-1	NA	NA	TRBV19	TGTGCCAGTAATCGGGACCCGAACACTGAAGCTTTCTTT	CASNRDPNTEAFF